These 17 T cell receptor beta chains share one sample of origin, sequenced in a study of PD-1 blockade in mismatch repair-deficient tumors. The data were produced by immunoSEQ multiplex PCR, yet TCRdb's version contains in-frame clones alone and is incomplete. The sample has more than 90,000 clones; approximately 80% are singletons. This material consisted of peripheral blood, taken more than 58 weeks after starting pembrolizumab. The receptors were sampled from an adult with mismatch repair-deficient cancer.

This clone has only one observation. The rearrangement links TRBV9 to TRBJ2-1; 10 bases align to TRBD2. Per germline, CDR1 SGDLS and CDR2 YYNGEE. Unmatched junction bases numbered 12, after V lost 0 bases and J lost 6 bases. The CDR3 runs 18 residues. CDR3 sequence: CASSVEASGTSEFNEQFF. The CDR3 DNA is TGTGCCAGCAGCGTAGAAGCCTCCGGGACTAGCGAGTTCAATGAGCAGTTCTTC.

This clone was recorded once. The chain is built from TRBV5-1 and TRBJ1-3; D call uncertain. V lost 0 bases and J 0 bases, leaving 4 bases between the germline ends. The germline V gene has CDR1 SGHRS and CDR2 YFSETQ. The CDR3 has 14 amino acids. In DNA form, the CDR3 reads TGCGCCAGCAGCTTGGACGGCTCTGGAAACACCATATATTTT. Its translation: CASSLDGSGNTIYF.

The rearrangement uses TRBV11-3 and TRBJ2-2; 8 bases map to TRBD1. CDR1 and CDR2 from the germline V gene are SGHNT and YENEEA. J lost 6 bases, V lost 5 bases, and 5 bases had no gene match. The CDR3 runs to 14 residues. The CDR3: CASSSRGRPGELFF. The CDR3 bases are TGTGCCAGCAGCAGCAGGGGGCGCCCCGGGGAGCTGTTTTTT.

The CDR3 is CASSEDRVTETQYF. In nucleotides, the CDR3 is TGTGCCAGCAGTGAAGACCGCGTCACAGAGACCCAGTACTTC. The chain is built from TRBV2 and TRBJ2-5; D ambiguous. V was shortened by 1 base and J by 4 bases, with 10 bases between the two germline ends. Germline lookup yields CDR1 SNHLY and CDR2 FYNNEI. This CDR3 has 14 amino acids.

The chain uses TRBV19 and TRBJ2-2; D may correspond to TRBD1 or TRBD2 (5 bases each). There are 16 residues in the CDR3. Between the trimmed V and J ends, which lost 7 bases and 3 bases, there was a span of 18 bases. Per germline, CDR1 LNHDA and CDR2 SQIVND (reference sequence). Here the CDR3 reads CASTPVRGGYTGELFF. In DNA, the CDR3 is TGTGCCAGTACCCCTGTACGGGGCGGTTACACCGGGGAGCTGTTTTTT.

The table lists this clone with a count of one. The chain recombines TRBV19 with TRBJ2-2; tentative D call: TRBD2 (5 bases). CDR1 and CDR2 from the germline V gene are LNHDA and SQIVND (reference sequence). V was cut by 7 bases and J by 7 bases, with 13 bases left in between. This CDR3 contains 13 residues. The CDR3 reads CASTEGAVGELFF. CDR3 sequence (DNA): TGTGCCAGTACCGAGGGAGCGGTCGGGGAGCTGTTTTTT.

The V call is TRBV7-9, the J call TRBJ2-7; perhaps TRBD1 as D (5 bases). V lost 6 bases to trimming and J lost 0 bases, with 12 bases between them. CDR3 length: 14 amino acids. Germline V gene sequence: CDR1 SEHNR, CDR2 FQNEAQ (reference sequence). Here the CDR3 reads CASSPTGSSYEQYF. The CDR3 nucleotides are TGTGCCAGCAGTCCTACAGGTAGCTCCTACGAGCAGTACTTC.

V usage is TRBV12-5 and J usage is TRBJ2-5, with 10 nucleotides matching TRBD2. Germline loops: CDR1 LGHNT, CDR2 FRNRAP. V gave up 0 bases and J gave up 10 bases; unmatched junction bases: 11. This CDR3 is built from 16 residues. The CDR3 sequence is CASGLVLAGLPPDQYF. CDR3 DNA: TGTGCTAGTGGTTTGGTACTAGCGGGACTCCCCCCCGACCAGTACTTC.

The CDR3 loop reads CASSDSGDTGELFF. DNA for the CDR3: TGCGCCAGCAGTGACTCGGGAGACACCGGGGAGCTGTTTTTT. The chain links TRBV10-1 to TRBJ2-2; D might be TRBD2 (6 bases). The CDR3 length is 14 residues. CDR1 and CDR2 (germline): WNHNN, SYGVQD (reference sequence). V lost 3 bases and J lost 3, with 8 bases in between.

The rearrangement uses TRBV14 and TRBJ2-3, with D unclear. The CDR3 has 14 amino acids. V dropped 4 bases and J dropped 3 bases, with 11 bases sitting between them. CDR1 SGHDN and CDR2 FVKESK come from the germline V gene. In DNA form, the CDR3 reads TGTGCCAGCAGCCCGCCGTCAGGTACAGATACGCAGTATTTT. Its translation is CASSPPSGTDTQYF. Supplemented by reference TRBV14 and TRBJ2-3, the full variable domain reads EAGVTQFPSHSVIEKGQTVTLRCDPISGHDNLYWYRRVMGKEIKFLLHFVKESKQDESGMPNNRFLAERTGGTYSTLKVQPAELEDSGVYFCASSPPSGTDTQYFGPGTRLTVL.

The rearrangement links TRBV11-2 to TRBJ2-1; D ambiguous. From germline, CDR1 is SGHAT and CDR2 FQNNGV. The V and J ends lost 0 bases and 0 bases respectively, with 9 bases between them. The CDR3 is made up of 16 amino acids. The CDR3 region has the DNA TGTGCCAGCAGCTTAGATGTGGCTAGCTCCTACAATGAGCAGTTCTTC. Translated, it gives CASSLDVASSYNEQFF. The full variable domain, its missing parts supplied by reference TRBV11-2 and TRBJ2-1, is EAGVAQSPRYKIIEKRQSVAFWCNPISGHATLYWYQQILGQGPKLLIQFQNNGVVDDSQLPKDRFSAERLKGVDSTLKIQPAKLEDSAVYLCASSLDVASSYNEQFFGPGTRLTVL.

In this sample, this clone turned up a few times. The chain is built from TRBV25-1 and TRBJ1-2; 9 nucleotides align to TRBD1. This CDR3 is built from 13 residues. The trim removed 4 bases at V and 8 bases at J, leaving 5 bases unmatched. Per germline, CDR1 MGHDK and CDR2 SYGVNS. CDR3 coding DNA: TGTGCCAGCAGTGCCGGGACAGGGTGGGGCTACACCTTC. Amino acid sequence: CASSAGTGWGYTF.

The CDR3, as DNA: TGTGCCAGCAGCGTAGGGGGGGAGCGGCGAACCGGGGAGCTGTTTTTT. Amino acids: CASSVGGERRTGELFF. The chain has TRBV9 and TRBJ2-2; D may be TRBD2 (6 bases). Trimming pared 0 bases from V and 5 bases from J, leaving 14 bases between. Per the germline V gene, CDR1 is SGDLS and CDR2 is YYNGEE. The CDR3 totals 16 residues.

V is TRBV11-2 and J is TRBJ1-2, with 9 bases matching TRBD1. The CDR3 extends over 16 amino acids. The J segment lost 3 bases and the V segment lost 2 bases, leaving 7 bases of the junction unmatched. The V gene's germline CDR1 is SGHAT and CDR2 FQNNGV. The CDR3 reads CASSLFLGQGHYGYTF. The CDR3, as DNA: TGTGCCAGCAGCTTATTTCTGGGACAGGGACACTATGGCTACACCTTC.

This chain links TRBV7-3 with TRBJ2-2, with D unresolved. The germline CDR1 and CDR2 sequences are SGHTA and FQGTGA. The CDR3 has 15 amino acids. V lost 0 bases, J lost 4 bases, and 9 bases lay in between. The CDR3 nucleotides read TGTGCCAGCAGCTTAACGGCTGGGGTCACCGGGGAGCTGTTTTTT. It translates to CASSLTAGVTGELFF. Full variable domain (remainder filled in from reference TRBV7-3 and TRBJ2-2): GAGVSQTPSNKVTEKGKYVELRCDPISGHTALYWYRQSLGQGPEFLIYFQGTGAADDSGLPNDRFFAVRPEGSVSTLKIQRTERGDSAVYLCASSLTAGVTGELFFGEGSRLTVL.

The chain carries TRBV11-3 and TRBJ2-1; either TRBD1 or TRBD2 may supply D (5 bases each). The V end lost 5 bases, the J end lost 5 bases, and 16 bases lay between the germline ends. The CDR3 covers 15 residues. CDR1 and CDR2 from the germline V gene are SGHNT and YENEEA. For the CDR3, the DNA is TGTGCCAGCAGCCATCCCGGGACCTCGAACAATGAGCAGTTCTTC. Amino acid sequence: CASSHPGTSNNEQFF.

J is TRBJ2-3 and V is TRBV10-1, with 7 nucleotides matching TRBD2. The V gene end was trimmed by 2 bases and the J gene end by 6 bases; junction bases not matched to a gene: 11. The CDR3 extends over 16 amino acids. The V gene's germline CDR1 is WNHNN and CDR2 SYGVQD (reference sequence). CDR3 bases: TGCGCCAGCAGTGAGGGGGGAGGGTTCGATTCGGATACGCAGTATTTT. Protein: CASSEGGGFDSDTQYF.